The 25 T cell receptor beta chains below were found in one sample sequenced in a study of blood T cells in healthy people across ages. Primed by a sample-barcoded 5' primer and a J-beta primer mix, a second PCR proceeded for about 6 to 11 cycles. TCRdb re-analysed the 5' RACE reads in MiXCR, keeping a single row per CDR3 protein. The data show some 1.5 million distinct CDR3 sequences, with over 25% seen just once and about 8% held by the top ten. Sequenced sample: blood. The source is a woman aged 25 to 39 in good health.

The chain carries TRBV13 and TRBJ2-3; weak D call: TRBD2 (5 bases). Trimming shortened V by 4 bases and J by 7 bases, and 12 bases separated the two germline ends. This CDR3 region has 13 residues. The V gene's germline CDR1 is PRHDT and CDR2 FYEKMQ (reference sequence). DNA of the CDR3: TGTGCCAGCAGCTCAAGCGGACGCAATACGCAGTATTTT. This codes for CASSSSGRNTQYF.

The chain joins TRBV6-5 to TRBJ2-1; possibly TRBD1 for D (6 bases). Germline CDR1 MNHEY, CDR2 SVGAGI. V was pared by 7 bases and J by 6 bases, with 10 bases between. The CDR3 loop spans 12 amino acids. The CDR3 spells CASIGQTNEQFF. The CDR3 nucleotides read TGTGCCAGCATTGGACAGACCAATGAGCAGTTCTTC.

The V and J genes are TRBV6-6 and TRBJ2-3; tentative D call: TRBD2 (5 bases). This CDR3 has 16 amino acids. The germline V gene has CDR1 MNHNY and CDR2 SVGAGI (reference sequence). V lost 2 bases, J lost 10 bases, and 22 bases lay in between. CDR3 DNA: TGTGCCAGCAGTTACCAAGGACTCCCCCCTCGCGCCGCGCAGTATTTT. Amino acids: CASSYQGLPPRAAQYF.

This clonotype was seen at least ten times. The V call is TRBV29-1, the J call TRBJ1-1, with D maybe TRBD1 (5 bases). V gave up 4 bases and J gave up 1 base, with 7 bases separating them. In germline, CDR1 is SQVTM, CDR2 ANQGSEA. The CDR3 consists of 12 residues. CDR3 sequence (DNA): TGCAGCGTTGCTGGGGGGAACACTGAAGCTTTCTTT. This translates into CSVAGGNTEAFF. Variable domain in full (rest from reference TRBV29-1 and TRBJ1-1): SAVISQKPSRDICQRGTSLTIQCQVDSQVTMMFWYRQQPGQSLTLIATANQGSEATYESGFVIDKFPISRPNLTFSTLTVSNMSPEDSSIYLCSVAGGNTEAFFGQGTRLTVV.

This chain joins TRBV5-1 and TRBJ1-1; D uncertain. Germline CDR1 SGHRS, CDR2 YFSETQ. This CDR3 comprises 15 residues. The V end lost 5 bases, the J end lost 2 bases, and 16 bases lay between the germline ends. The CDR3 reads CASSQLERSNTEAFF. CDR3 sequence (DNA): TGCGCCAGCAGTCAACTCGAACGGAGCAACACTGAAGCTTTCTTT.

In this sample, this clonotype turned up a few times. CDR3 region: CASSGVSGDAETDTQYF. CDR3 nucleotide sequence: TGTGCCAGCAGCGGGGTTAGCGGGGATGCCGAGACAGATACGCAGTATTTT. This rearrangement joins TRBV9 to TRBJ2-3, with 8 nucleotides matching TRBD2. The CDR3 runs to 17 residues. V trimming: 3 bases; J trimming: 3 bases; junction bases outside the gene matches: 12. CDR1 SGDLS and CDR2 YYNGEE come from the germline V gene.

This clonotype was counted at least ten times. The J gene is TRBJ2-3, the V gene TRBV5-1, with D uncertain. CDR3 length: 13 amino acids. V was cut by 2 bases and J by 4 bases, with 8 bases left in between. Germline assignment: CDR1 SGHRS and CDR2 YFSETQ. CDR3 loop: CASSLGDSDTQYF. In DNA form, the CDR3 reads TGCGCCAGCAGCTTAGGAGACTCAGATACGCAGTATTTT.

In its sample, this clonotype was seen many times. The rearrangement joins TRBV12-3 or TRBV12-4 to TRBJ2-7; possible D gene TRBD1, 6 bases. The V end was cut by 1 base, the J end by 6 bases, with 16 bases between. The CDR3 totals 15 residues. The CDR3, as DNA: TGTGCCAGCAGTTTAGACGCAGGGGCCATCCGCGAGCAGTACTTC. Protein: CASSLDAGAIREQYF.

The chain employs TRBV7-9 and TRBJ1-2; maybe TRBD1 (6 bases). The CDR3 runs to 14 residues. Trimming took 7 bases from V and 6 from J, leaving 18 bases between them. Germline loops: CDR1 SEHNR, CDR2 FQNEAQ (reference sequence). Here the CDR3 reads CASIPSQGGHGYTF. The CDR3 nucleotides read TGTGCCAGCATCCCATCACAGGGTGGCCATGGCTACACCTTC.

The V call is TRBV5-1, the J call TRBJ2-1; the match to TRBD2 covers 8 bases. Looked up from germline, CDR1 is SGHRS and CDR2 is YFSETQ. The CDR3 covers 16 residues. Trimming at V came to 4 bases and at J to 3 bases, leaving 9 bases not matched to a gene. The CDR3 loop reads CASSALSGGIYNEQFF. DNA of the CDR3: TGCGCCAGCAGCGCTCTGAGCGGGGGCATCTACAATGAGCAGTTCTTC.

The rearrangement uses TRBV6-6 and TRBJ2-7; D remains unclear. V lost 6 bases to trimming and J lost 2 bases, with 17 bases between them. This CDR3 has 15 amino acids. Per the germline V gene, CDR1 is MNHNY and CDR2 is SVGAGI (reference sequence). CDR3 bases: TGTGCCAGCAGCCTGCAGGAGCGAACCCCCTACGAGCAGTACTTC. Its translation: CASSLQERTPYEQYF.

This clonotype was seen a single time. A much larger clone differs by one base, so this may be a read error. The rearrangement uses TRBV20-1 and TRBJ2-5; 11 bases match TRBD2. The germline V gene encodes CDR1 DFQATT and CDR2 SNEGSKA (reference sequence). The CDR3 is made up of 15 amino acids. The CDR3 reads CGARMLAGGQETQYF. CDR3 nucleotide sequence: TGCGGTGCTAGAATGCTAGCGGGGGGCCAAGAGACCCAGTACTTC.

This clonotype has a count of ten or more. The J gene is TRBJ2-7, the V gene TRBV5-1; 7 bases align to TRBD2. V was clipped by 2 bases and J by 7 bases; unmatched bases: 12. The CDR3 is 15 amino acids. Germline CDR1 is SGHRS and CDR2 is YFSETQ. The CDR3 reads CASSLEAAPAGEQYF. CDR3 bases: TGCGCCAGCAGCTTAGAGGCGGCGCCAGCGGGGGAGCAGTACTTC. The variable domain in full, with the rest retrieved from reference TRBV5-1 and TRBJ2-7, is KAGVTQTPRYLIKTRGQQVTLSCSPISGHRSVSWYQQTPGQGLQFLFEYFSETQRNKGNFPGRFSGRQFSNSRSEMNVSTLELGDSALYLCASSLEAAPAGEQYFGPGTRLTVT.

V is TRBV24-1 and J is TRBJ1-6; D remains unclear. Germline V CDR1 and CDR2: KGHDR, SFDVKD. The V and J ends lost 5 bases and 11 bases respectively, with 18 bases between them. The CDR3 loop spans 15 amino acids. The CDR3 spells CATSGPHRAPPPLHF. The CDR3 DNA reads TGTGCCACCAGTGGACCCCACCGGGCTCCACCACCCCTCCACTTT.

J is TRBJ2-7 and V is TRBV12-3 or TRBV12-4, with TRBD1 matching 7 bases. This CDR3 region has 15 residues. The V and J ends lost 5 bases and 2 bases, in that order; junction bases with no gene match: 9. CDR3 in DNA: TGTGCCAGCAGTACAGGGGCCCCGAAGGCCTACGAGCAGTACTTC. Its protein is CASSTGAPKAYEQYF.

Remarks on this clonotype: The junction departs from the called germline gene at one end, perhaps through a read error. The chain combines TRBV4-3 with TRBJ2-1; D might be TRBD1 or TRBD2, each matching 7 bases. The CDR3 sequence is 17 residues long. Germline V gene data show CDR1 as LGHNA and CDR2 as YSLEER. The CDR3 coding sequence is TGCGCCAGCAACCAAGGCCCGAAGCGGGACAGATACAATGAGCAGTTCTTC. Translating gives CASNQGPKRDRYNEQFF.

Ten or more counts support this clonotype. The CDR3 coding sequence is TGCAGCGTTGAGTCACGAGGGCAGGGCAGGACCCAGTACTTC. Protein: CSVESRGQGRTQYF. This sequence joins TRBV29-1 and TRBJ2-7; perhaps D is TRBD1 or TRBD2 (5 bases each). The J call is uncertain, as TRBJ2-5 better fits the DNA end. This CDR3 has 14 amino acids. Germline CDR1 is SQVTM and CDR2 is ANQGSEA.

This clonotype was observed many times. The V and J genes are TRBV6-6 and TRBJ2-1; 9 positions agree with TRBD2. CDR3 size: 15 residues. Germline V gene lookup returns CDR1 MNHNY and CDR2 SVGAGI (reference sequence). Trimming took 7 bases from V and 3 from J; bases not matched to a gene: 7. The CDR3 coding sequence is TGTGCCAGCACCGGGCGGGAGGGGGGCTACAATGAGCAGTTCTTC. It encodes CASTGREGGYNEQFF.

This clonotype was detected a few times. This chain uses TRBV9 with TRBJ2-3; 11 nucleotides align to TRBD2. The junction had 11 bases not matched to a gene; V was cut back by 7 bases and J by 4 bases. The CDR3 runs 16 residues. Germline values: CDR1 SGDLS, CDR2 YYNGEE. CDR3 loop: CASGGPGLAAPDTQYF. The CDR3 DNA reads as TGTGCCAGCGGAGGTCCGGGACTAGCGGCCCCAGATACGCAGTATTTT.

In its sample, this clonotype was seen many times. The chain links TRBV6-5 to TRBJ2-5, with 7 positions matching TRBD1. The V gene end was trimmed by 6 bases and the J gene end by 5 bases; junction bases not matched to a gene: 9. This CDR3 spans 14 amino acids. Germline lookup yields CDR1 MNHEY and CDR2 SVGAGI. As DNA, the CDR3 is TGTGCCAGCAGCTCATCGGGACAGTGGGAGACCCAGTACTTC. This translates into CASSSSGQWETQYF.

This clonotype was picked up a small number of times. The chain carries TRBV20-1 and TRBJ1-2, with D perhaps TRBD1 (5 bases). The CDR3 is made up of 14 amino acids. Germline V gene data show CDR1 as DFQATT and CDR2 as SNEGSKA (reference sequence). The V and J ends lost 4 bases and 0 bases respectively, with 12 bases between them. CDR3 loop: CSAIRTLSNYGYTF. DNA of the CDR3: TGCAGTGCTATCCGGACACTTTCTAACTATGGCTACACCTTC.

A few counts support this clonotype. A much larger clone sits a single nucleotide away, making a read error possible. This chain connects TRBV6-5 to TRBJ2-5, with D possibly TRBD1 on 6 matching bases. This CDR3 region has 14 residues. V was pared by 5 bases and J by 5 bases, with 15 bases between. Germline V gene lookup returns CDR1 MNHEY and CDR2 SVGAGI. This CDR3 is CASSDGRGWETQYF. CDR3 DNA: TGTGCCAGCAGTGACGGAAGGGGGTGGGAGACCCAGTACTTC.

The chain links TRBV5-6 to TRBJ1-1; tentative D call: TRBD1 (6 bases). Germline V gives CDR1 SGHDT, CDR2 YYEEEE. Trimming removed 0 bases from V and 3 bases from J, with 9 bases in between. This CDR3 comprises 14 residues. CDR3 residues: CASSLGGPDTEAFF. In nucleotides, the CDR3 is TGTGCCAGCAGCTTGGGGGGGCCGGACACTGAAGCTTTCTTT.

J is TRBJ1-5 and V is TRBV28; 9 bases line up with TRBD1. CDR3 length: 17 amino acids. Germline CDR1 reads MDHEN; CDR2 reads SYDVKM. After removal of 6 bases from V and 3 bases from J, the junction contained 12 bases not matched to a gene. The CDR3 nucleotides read TGTGCCAGCAGCAAATATGGGGGACAGGGACTCAATCAGCCCCAGCATTTT. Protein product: CASSKYGGQGLNQPQHF.

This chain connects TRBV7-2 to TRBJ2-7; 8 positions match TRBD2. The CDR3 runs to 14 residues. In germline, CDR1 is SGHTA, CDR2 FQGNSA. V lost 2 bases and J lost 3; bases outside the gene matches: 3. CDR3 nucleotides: TGTGCCAGCAGCTTACCCGGGAGGGTCTACGAGCAGTACTTC. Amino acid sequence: CASSLPGRVYEQYF.